This is a list of T cell receptor beta chains from one sample in a study of long-term antiretroviral therapy in people with HIV. Assay: immunoSEQ multiplex PCR; the TCRdb copy retains only in-frame clones and omits some. The repertoire consists of 33,000 or so clones, with 97% occurring once and the leading ten covering 1.9%. This specimen consisted of unsorted PBMCs, obtained 7.6 years after starting antiretroviral therapy. These receptors all come from a man aged 25-45 years with HIV. Both conserved end residues are part of each CDR3. The D gene is left open where the match is weak. Expanded clones are given a class, and other clones once, few, many or no size at all.

V gene	clone size	D gene	J gene	CDR3 DNA	CDR3 protein
TRBV5-4	-	-	TRBJ1-4	TGTGCCAGCAGCTTGGGGTTCACTAATGAAAAACTGTTTTTT	CASSLGFTNEKLFF
TRBV6-5	-	-	TRBJ2-2	TGTGCCAGCATGATAACCGGGGAGCTGTTTTTT	CASMITGELFF
TRBV9	-	TRBD2	TRBJ2-2	TGTGCCAGCAGCGTAGAAGCGGGGGGAGGCGGGGAGCTGTTTTTT	CASSVEAGGGGELFF
TRBV7-8	-	TRBD1	TRBJ2-6	TGTGCCAGCAGCCCCCCCCTCCTAGGGGGCTACTCTGGGGCCAACGTCCTGACTTTC	CASSPPLLGGYSGANVLTF
TRBV19	once	-	TRBJ2-7	TGTGCCAGTCGGGGGACCCTGGCCTCCGAGCAGTACTTC	CASRGTLASEQYF
TRBV7-9	-	-	TRBJ1-1	TGTGCCAGCAGCTTAGTCCCTAGGGGGAAACGGAACACTGAAGCTTTCTTT	CASSLVPRGKRNTEAFF
TRBV6-1	-	TRBD2	TRBJ2-5	TGTGCCAGCAGTGAATTCGGTAGGCGGGAGGGCTTAGAGACCCAGTACTTC	CASSEFGRREGLETQYF
TRBV11-2	-	-	TRBJ2-1	TGTGCCAGCAGCTCCGGCTACAATGAGCAGTTCTTC	CASSSGYNEQFF
TRBV7-2	once	-	TRBJ1-2	TGTGCCAGCAGCTTAGAGCCACAGGTACACCATGGCTACACCTTC	CASSLEPQVHHGYTF
TRBV9	few	-	TRBJ2-1	TGTGCCAGCAGCCCCACCTCTCCCGGCTCGAGCTCCTACAATGAGCAGTTCTTC	CASSPTSPGSSSYNEQFF
TRBV6-5	-	TRBD1	TRBJ1-3	TGTGCCAGCAGCCCGCGCAGGGGGTCTGGAAACACCATATATTTT	CASSPRRGSGNTIYF
TRBV19	-	-	TRBJ1-5	TGTGCCAGTAGTATACCTAATCAGCCCCAGCATTTT	CASSIPNQPQHF
TRBV4-2	-	TRBD1	TRBJ1-4	TGTGCCAGCAGCCCGGACAGGGCGGGTGAAAAACTGTTTTTT	CASSPDRAGEKLFF